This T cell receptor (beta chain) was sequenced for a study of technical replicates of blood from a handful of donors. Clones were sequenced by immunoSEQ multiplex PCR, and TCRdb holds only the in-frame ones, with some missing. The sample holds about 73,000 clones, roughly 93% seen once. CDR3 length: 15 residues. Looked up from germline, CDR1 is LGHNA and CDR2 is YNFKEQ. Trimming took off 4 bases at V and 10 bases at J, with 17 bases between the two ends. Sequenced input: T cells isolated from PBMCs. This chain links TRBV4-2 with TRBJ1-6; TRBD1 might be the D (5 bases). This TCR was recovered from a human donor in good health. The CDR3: CASSRSDGANSPLHF. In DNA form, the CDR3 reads TGTGCCAGCAGCCGTTCTGATGGGGCGAACTCACCCCTCCACTTT.